The 20 T cell receptor beta chains presented below share a single source sample, sequenced in a study of cytotoxic CD8 clonotypes in ibrutinib-treated CLL. Data came from immunoSEQ multiplex PCR; TCRdb stores just in-frame clones and leaves some out. The sample consists of 150,000 or so clones, approximately 80% of them appearing once. The sample consisted of PBMCs, taken after 36 months of ibrutinib treatment. The receptors here all came from a human donor with chronic lymphocytic leukemia.

This rearrangement joins TRBV4-1 to TRBJ1-3; D is possibly TRBD1 (6 bases). CDR1 is MGHRA, CDR2 YSYEKL, per germline. The CDR3 consists of 15 residues. V lost 4 bases and J 7 bases, leaving 17 bases between the germline ends. CDR3 DNA: TGCGCCAGCAGCCGGACGACAGGAAGGACCAACACCATATATTTT. Encoded protein: CASSRTTGRTNTIYF.

Concerning this clone: Germline is not matched at one junction end, which may reflect a read error. The sample contains more than one DNA sequence encoding this CDR3. The CDR3: CASSEWGQGAYEQYF. CDR3 nucleotides: TGTGCCAGCAGTGAATGGGGACAGGGGGCCTATGAGCAGTACTTC. V usage is TRBV6-1 and J usage is TRBJ2-7; 12 nucleotides line up with TRBD1. The CDR3 spans 15 residues. Germline V gives CDR1 MNHNS, CDR2 SASEGT.

This chain connects TRBV10-1 to TRBJ2-2, with D hard to call. The CDR3 consists of 14 residues. The V end was cut by 2 bases, the J end by 7 bases, with 11 bases between. Germline V CDR1 and CDR2: WNHNN, SYGVQD (reference sequence). In nucleotides, the CDR3 is TGCGCCAGCAGTGAGAGGAGAGATAACGGGGAGCTGTTTTTT. The encoded protein is CASSERRDNGELFF.

This rearrangement joins TRBV2 to TRBJ2-3; D ambiguous. The CDR3 is made up of 13 amino acids. V lost 0 bases and J lost 3, with 4 bases in between. Germline-derived CDR1 and CDR2 are SNHLY and FYNNEI. The chain's CDR3 is CASSEARTDTQYF. CDR3 DNA sequence: TGTGCCAGCAGTGAAGCAAGGACAGATACGCAGTATTTT.

This clone was seen a few times. This chain joins TRBV7-9 and TRBJ2-5; 8 bases are shared with TRBD2. This CDR3 has 15 residues. Germline V gene sequence: CDR1 SEHNR, CDR2 FQNEAQ (reference sequence). J was trimmed by 2 bases and V by 5 bases; bases with no gene match: 7. CDR3 amino acids: CASSHTLAEQETQYF. The CDR3 DNA sequence: TGTGCCAGCAGCCACACACTAGCGGAACAAGAGACCCAGTACTTC.

The chain recombines TRBV10-3 with TRBJ2-5; a possible D gene is TRBD1 (6 bases). Germline V CDR1 and CDR2: ENHRY, SYGVKD. Trimming removed 2 bases from V and 4 bases from J, with 17 bases in between. The CDR3 sequence is 16 residues long. CDR3 sequence (DNA): TGTGCCATCAGTGAGCCGGGGTCCAGGGGTGCAGAGACCCAGTACTTC. This gives the protein CAISEPGSRGAETQYF.

This clone was seen a handful of times. The chain joins TRBV28 to TRBJ1-5; the D is unclear. The ends were cut back, 9 bases at V and 2 bases at J, with 11 bases in the middle. Germline CDR1 reads MDHEN; CDR2 reads SYDVKM. The length of the CDR3 is 13 residues. The CDR3 sequence: CARVWGGNQPQHF. For the CDR3, the DNA is TGTGCCAGGGTTTGGGGAGGCAATCAGCCCCAGCATTTT.

V is TRBV4-2 and J is TRBJ2-1, with a weak D call TRBD1 (6 bases). The CDR3 runs 14 residues. Trimming took off 1 base at V and 5 bases at J, with 9 bases between the two ends. Per germline, CDR1 LGHNA and CDR2 YNFKEQ. CDR3: CASSQGTVHNEQFF. The DNA for the CDR3 is TGTGCCAGCAGCCAAGGGACAGTCCACAATGAGCAGTTCTTC.

The V gene is TRBV15, the J gene TRBJ1-5; TRBD1 aligns across 10 bases. Germline CDR1 is LNHNV and CDR2 is YYDKDF (reference sequence). V dropped 0 bases and J dropped 5; count of bases not matched to a gene: 7. The CDR3 sequence is 17 residues long. The CDR3 loop reads CATSRDYGDRGYQPQHF. CDR3 nucleotide sequence: TGTGCCACCAGCAGAGATTACGGGGACAGGGGATATCAGCCCCAGCATTTT.

This chain links TRBV30 with TRBJ1-5, with D perhaps matching TRBD1 (5 bases). CDR3 length: 15 amino acids. Trimming removed 0 bases from V and 0 bases from J, with 9 bases in between. The V gene's germline CDR1 is GTSNPN and CDR2 SVGIG (reference sequence). Here the CDR3 DNA reads TGTGCCTGGAGTGTACGGGGGTATAGCAATCAGCCCCAGCATTTT. The encoded protein is CAWSVRGYSNQPQHF.

The CDR3 region is CASGGRTEEQFF. For the CDR3, the DNA is TGCGCCAGCGGTGGCCGGACAGAAGAGCAGTTCTTC. The V call is TRBV10-1, the J call TRBJ2-1; weak D call: TRBD1 (6 bases). The CDR3 sequence is 12 residues long. The germline gives CDR1 WNHNN, CDR2 SYGVQD (reference sequence). Between the trimmed V and J ends, which lost 8 bases and 10 bases, there was a span of 15 bases.

The CDR3 bases are TGTGCCAGCTCACCACCTTATTCCCGGCTCGGCGGCTACACCTTC. This translates into CASSPPYSRLGGYTF. The rearrangement joins TRBV18 to TRBJ1-2; D gene uncertain. V was trimmed by 0 bases and J by 8 bases, leaving 16 bases between them. The germline gives CDR1 KGHSH, CDR2 LQKENI. The CDR3 extends over 15 amino acids.

This clone occurred a few times. The CDR3 nucleotides read TGTGCCAGCAGCCGCGGACTAGCGTCCAATGAGCAGTTCTTC. Translating gives CASSRGLASNEQFF. This chain connects TRBV7-3 to TRBJ2-1, with 9 positions matching TRBD2. J was trimmed by 6 bases and V by 5 bases; bases with no gene match: 5. The CDR3 totals 14 residues. Germline CDR1 is SGHTA and CDR2 is FQGTGA. Filled out from reference TRBV7-3 and TRBJ2-1, the complete variable domain reads GAGVSQTPSNKVTEKGKYVELRCDPISGHTALYWYRQSLGQGPEFLIYFQGTGAADDSGLPNDRFFAVRPEGSVSTLKIQRTERGDSAVYLCASSRGLASNEQFFGPGTRLTVL.

The rearrangement links TRBV7-9 to TRBJ2-5; the D gene is possibly TRBD1 (6 bases). Germline CDR1 and CDR2: SEHNR and FQNEAQ (reference sequence). This CDR3 has 16 amino acids. The V end was cut by 1 base, the J end by 4 bases, with 16 bases between. CDR3 sequence: CASSLGAGGGGETQYF. CDR3 nucleotide sequence: TGTGCCAGCAGCTTAGGGGCTGGGGGCGGTGGAGAGACCCAGTACTTC.

This sequence joins TRBV11-2 and TRBJ2-1; D possibly corresponds to TRBD2 (6 bases). Germline CDR1 reads SGHAT; CDR2 reads FQNNGV. Trimming left V 5 bases short and J 10 bases short, with 21 bases between. The CDR3 is 15 amino acids. CDR3 bases: TGTGCCAGCAGCAGGGAGGCCTATTTGTTCAGGGAGCAGTTCTTC. It translates to CASSREAYLFREQFF.

The chain has TRBV5-1 and TRBJ2-7; D is undetermined. This CDR3 has 15 residues. Germline lookup yields CDR1 SGHRS and CDR2 YFSETQ. V lost 0 bases and J 3 bases, leaving 13 bases between the germline ends. The CDR3 DNA follows: TGCGCCAGCAGCTTGGGTGGGGAAGGCCTCTACGAGCAGTACTTC. It is translated as CASSLGGEGLYEQYF. The entire variable domain, with the rest obtained from reference TRBV5-1 and TRBJ2-7, is as follows: KAGVTQTPRYLIKTRGQQVTLSCSPISGHRSVSWYQQTPGQGLQFLFEYFSETQRNKGNFPGRFSGRQFSNSRSEMNVSTLELGDSALYLCASSLGGEGLYEQYFGPGTRLTVT.

This clone was counted between two and nine times. The chain uses TRBV10-3 and TRBJ2-3, with a weak D call TRBD1 (5 bases). V gave up 8 bases and J gave up 5 bases, with 14 bases separating them. The CDR3 consists of 13 residues. In germline, CDR1 is ENHRY, CDR2 SYGVKD. For the CDR3, the DNA is TGTGCCATCCACCAGGGATTGCTAGATACGCAGTATTTT. As protein: CAIHQGLLDTQYF.

This clone has only one observation. The chain is built from TRBV28 and TRBJ1-6, with no clear D. The germline CDR1 and CDR2 sequences are MDHEN and SYDVKM. The V end was cut by 9 bases, the J end by 10 bases, with 10 bases between. This CDR3 has 11 residues. In DNA, the CDR3 is TGTGCCAGTCAGGCTAGGTCACCCCTCCACTTT. This gives the protein CASQARSPLHF. Full variable domain (rest looked up from reference TRBV28 and TRBJ1-6): DVKVTQSSRYLVKRTGEKVFLECVQDMDHENMFWYRQDPGLGLRLIYFSYDVKMKEKGDIPEGYSVSREKKERFSLILESASTNQTSMYLCASQARSPLHFGNGTRLTVT.

The CDR3 here is CASSQDQTDTQYF. The CDR3 DNA sequence: TGTGCCAGCAGCCAGGACCAAACAGATACGCAGTATTTT. This rearrangement joins TRBV4-2 to TRBJ2-3; D is uncertain. Trimming removed 3 bases from V and 3 bases from J, with 7 bases in between. CDR1 LGHNA and CDR2 YNFKEQ come from the germline V gene. This CDR3 region has 13 residues.

J is TRBJ1-4 and V is TRBV4-1; no firm D call. The CDR3 is 14 residues long. Germline CDR1 is MGHRA and CDR2 is YSYEKL. Trimming removed 1 base at V and 4 bases at J, with 7 bases between. CDR3 sequence reads: CASSQVMFNEKLFF. In DNA form, the CDR3 reads TGCGCCAGCAGCCAAGTGATGTTTAATGAAAAACTGTTTTTT.